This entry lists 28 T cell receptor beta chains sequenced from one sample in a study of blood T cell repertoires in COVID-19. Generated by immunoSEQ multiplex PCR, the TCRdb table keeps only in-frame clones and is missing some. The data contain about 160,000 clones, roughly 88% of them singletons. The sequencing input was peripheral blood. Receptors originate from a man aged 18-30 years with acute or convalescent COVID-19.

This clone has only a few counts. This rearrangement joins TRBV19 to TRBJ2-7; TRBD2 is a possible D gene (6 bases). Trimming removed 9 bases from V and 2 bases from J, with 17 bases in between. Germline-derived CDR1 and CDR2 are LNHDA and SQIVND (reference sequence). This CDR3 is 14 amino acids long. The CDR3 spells CASSLRGLTYEQYF. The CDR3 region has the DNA TGTGCCAGCTCTTTGCGAGGACTAACCTACGAGCAGTACTTC.

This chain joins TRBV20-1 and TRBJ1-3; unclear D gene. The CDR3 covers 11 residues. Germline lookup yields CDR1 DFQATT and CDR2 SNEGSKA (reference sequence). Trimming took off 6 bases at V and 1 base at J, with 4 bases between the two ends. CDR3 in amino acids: CSALSGNTIYF. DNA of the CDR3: TGCAGTGCCCTTTCTGGAAACACCATATATTTT.

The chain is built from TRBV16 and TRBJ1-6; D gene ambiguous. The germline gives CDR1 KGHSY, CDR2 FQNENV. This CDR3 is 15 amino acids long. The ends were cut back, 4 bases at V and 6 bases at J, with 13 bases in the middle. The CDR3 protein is CASSPHSGSNSPLHF. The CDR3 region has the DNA TGTGCCAGCAGCCCCCATTCGGGTAGTAATTCACCCCTCCACTTT.

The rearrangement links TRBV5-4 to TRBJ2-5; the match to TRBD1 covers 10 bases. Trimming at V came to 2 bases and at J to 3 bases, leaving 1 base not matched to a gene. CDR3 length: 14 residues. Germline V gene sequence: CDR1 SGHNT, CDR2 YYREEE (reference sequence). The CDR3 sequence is CASSFGQGEETQYF. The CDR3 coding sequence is TGTGCCAGCAGCTTCGGACAGGGGGAAGAGACCCAGTACTTC.

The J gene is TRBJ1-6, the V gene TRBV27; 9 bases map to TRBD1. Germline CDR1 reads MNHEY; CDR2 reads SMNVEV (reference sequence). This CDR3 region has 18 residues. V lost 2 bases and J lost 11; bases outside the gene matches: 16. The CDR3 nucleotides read TGTGCCAGCAGTTTAAAGGGGGACAGGGATATCGGGAAGCCACCCCTCCACTTT. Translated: CASSLKGDRDIGKPPLHF.

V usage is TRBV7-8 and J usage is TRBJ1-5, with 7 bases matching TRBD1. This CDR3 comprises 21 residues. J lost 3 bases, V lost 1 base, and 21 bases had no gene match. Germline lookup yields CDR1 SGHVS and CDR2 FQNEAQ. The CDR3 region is CASSLGRGSLIQADLNQPQHF. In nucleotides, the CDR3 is TGTGCCAGCAGCTTAGGCAGGGGGTCGCTAATCCAGGCGGACCTCAATCAGCCCCAGCATTTT.

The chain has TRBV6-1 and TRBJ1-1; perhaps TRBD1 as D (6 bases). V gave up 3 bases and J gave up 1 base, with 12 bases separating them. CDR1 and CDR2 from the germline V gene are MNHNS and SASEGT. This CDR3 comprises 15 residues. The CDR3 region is CASSDPGERNTEAFF. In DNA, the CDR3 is TGTGCCAGCAGTGACCCAGGGGAAAGGAACACTGAAGCTTTCTTT.

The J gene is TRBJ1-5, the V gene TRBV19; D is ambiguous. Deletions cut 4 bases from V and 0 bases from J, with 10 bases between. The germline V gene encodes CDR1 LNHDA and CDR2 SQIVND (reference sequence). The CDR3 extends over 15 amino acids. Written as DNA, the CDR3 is TGTGCCAGTAGTACGAAACTATATAGCAATCAGCCCCAGCATTTT. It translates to CASSTKLYSNQPQHF.

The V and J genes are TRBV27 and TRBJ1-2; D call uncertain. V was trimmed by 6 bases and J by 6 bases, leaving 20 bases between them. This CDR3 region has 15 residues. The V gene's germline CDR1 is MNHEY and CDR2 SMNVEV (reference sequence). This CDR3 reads CASSRSGFTPNGYTF. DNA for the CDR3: TGTGCCAGCAGCAGATCCGGGTTTACCCCTAATGGCTACACCTTC.

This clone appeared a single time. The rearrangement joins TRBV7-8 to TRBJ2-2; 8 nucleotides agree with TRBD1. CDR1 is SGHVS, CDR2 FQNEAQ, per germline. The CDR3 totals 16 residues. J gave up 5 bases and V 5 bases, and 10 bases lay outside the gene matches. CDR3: CASSRSGGAVTGELFF. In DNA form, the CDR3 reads TGTGCCAGCAGCCGTTCAGGGGGCGCGGTTACCGGGGAGCTGTTTTTT.

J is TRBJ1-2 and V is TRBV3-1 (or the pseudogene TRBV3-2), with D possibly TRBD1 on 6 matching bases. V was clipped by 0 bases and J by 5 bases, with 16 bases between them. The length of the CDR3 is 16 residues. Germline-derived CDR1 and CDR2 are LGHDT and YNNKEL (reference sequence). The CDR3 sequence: CASSQDHPGQQYGYTF. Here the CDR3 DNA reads TGTGCCAGCAGCCAAGATCATCCCGGACAGCAGTATGGCTACACCTTC.

The CDR3 protein is CASRPLAGGFKNIQYF. The CDR3 coding sequence is TGTGCCAGCAGACCACTAGCGGGGGGCTTCAAAAACATTCAGTACTTC. The gene calls are TRBV11-2 and TRBJ2-4, with TRBD2 matching over 12 bases. This CDR3 comprises 16 residues. V lost 6 bases to trimming and J lost 3 bases; unmatched junction nucleotides: 6. Germline CDR1 and CDR2: SGHAT and FQNNGV.

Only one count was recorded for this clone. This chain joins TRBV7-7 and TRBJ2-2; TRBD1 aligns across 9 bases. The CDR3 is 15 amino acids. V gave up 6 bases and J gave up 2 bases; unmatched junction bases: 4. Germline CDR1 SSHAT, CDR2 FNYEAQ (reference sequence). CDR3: CASRPGQGNTGELFF. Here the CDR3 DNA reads TGTGCCAGCAGGCCGGGACAGGGAAACACCGGGGAGCTGTTTTTT.

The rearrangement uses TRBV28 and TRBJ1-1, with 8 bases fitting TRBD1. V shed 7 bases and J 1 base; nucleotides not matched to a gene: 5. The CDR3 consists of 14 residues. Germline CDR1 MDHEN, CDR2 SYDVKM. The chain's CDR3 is CASNPGTGNTEAFF. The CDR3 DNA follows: TGTGCCAGCAACCCCGGGACAGGGAACACTGAAGCTTTCTTT.

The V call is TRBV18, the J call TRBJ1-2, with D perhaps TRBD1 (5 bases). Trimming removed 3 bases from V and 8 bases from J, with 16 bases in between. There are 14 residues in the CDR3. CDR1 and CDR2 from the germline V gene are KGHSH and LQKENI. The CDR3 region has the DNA TGTGCCAGCTCACCCCCAGGGAGGAATGGCGGCTACACCTTC. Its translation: CASSPPGRNGGYTF.

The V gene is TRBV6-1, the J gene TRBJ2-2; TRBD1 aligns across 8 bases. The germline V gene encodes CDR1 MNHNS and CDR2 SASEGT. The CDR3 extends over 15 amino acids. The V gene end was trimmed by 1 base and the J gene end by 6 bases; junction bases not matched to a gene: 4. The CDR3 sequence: CASSEVSGGAGELFF. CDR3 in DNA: TGTGCCAGCAGTGAAGTATCAGGGGGCGCCGGGGAGCTGTTTTTT.

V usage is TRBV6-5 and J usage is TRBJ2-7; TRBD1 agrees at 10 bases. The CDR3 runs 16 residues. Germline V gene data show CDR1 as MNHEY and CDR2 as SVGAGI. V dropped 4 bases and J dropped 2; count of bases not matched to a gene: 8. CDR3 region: CASSFIGTGDTYEQYF. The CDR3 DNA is TGTGCCAGCAGTTTCATCGGGACAGGGGACACCTACGAGCAGTACTTC.

CDR3 bases: TGTGCCAGCAGCCGAACGGGACAACACTACGAGCAGTACTTC. Protein sequence: CASSRTGQHYEQYF. The rearrangement uses TRBV5-5 and TRBJ2-7; D is perhaps TRBD1 (6 bases). The CDR3 sequence is 14 residues long. Germline V gene sequence: CDR1 SGHKS, CDR2 YYEKEE (reference sequence). Trimming removed 4 bases from V and 3 bases from J, with 14 bases in between.

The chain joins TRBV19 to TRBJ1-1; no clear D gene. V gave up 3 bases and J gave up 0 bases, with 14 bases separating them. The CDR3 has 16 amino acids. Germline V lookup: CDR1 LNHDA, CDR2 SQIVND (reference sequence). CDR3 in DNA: TGTGCCAGTAGTATGTATCTTCCACAAATGAACACTGAAGCTTTCTTT. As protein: CASSMYLPQMNTEAFF.

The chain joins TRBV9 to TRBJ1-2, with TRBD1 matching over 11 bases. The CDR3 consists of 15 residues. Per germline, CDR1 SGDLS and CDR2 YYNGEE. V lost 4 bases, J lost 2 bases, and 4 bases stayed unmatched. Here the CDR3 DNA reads TGTGCCAGCAGCCCCGGACAGGGGGCAAACTATGGCTACACCTTC. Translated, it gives CASSPGQGANYGYTF.

In nucleotides, the CDR3 is TGTGCCAGCAGCTCAAGACTCCGGCTGGGCACAGATACGCAGTATTTT. Protein product: CASSSRLRLGTDTQYF. This chain uses TRBV11-2 with TRBJ2-3, with D unresolved. Germline CDR1 SGHAT, CDR2 FQNNGV. Trimming cost V 4 bases and J 1 base, with 15 bases left between them. The CDR3 is 16 residues long.

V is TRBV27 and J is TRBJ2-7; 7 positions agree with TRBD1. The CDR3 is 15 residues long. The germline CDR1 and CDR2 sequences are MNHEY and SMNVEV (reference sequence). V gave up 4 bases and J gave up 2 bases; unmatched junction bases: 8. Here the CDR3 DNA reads TGTGCCAGCAGTTCCACCGGGACAGTGCCCTACGAGCAGTACTTC. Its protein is CASSSTGTVPYEQYF.

CDR3 region: CASSSSTRAQNTEAFF. In DNA, the CDR3 is TGCGCCAGCAGCTCAAGCACCAGGGCCCAGAACACTGAAGCTTTCTTT. The chain carries TRBV5-1 and TRBJ1-1; tentative D call: TRBD1 (5 bases). Germline V gene data show CDR1 as SGHRS and CDR2 as YFSETQ. The CDR3 is made up of 16 amino acids. The V end lost 3 bases, the J end lost 1 base, and 16 bases lay between the germline ends.

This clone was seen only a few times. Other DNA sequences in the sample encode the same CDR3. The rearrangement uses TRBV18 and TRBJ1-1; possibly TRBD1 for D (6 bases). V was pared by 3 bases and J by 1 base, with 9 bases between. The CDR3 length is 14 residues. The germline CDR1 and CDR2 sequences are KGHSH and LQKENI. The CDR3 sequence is CASSPWTENTEAFF. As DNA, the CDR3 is TGTGCCAGCTCACCGTGGACAGAGAACACTGAAGCTTTCTTT.

In DNA form, the CDR3 reads TGTGCCAGCAGCCAAGAGACTAGCGGGTGGTTAGATACGCAGTATTTT. Residues: CASSQETSGWLDTQYF. The chain couples TRBV3-1 (or the pseudogene TRBV3-2) to TRBJ2-3, with TRBD2 matching 10 bases. This CDR3 is 16 amino acids long. Germline V lookup: CDR1 LGHDT, CDR2 YNNKEL (reference sequence). With 0 bases clipped from V and 5 bases from J, the junction kept 5 bases outside the gene matches.

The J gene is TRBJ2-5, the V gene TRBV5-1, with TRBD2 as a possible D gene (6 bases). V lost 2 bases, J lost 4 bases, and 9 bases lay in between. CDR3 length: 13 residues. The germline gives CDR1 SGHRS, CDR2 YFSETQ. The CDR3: CASSFEGGETQYF. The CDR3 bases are TGCGCCAGCAGCTTTGAGGGAGGAGAGACCCAGTACTTC.

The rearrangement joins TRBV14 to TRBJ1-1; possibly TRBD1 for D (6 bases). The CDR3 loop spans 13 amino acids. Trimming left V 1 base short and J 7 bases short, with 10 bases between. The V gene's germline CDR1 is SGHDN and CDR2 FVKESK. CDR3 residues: CASSQGGGGEAFF. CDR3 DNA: TGTGCCAGCAGCCAAGGGGGAGGGGGTGAAGCTTTCTTT.

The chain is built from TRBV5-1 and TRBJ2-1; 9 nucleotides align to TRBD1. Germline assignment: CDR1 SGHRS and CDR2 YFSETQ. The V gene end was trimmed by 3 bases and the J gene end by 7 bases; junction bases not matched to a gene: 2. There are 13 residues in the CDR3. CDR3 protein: CASSWTGVNEQFF. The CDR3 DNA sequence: TGCGCCAGCAGCTGGACAGGGGTGAATGAGCAGTTCTTC. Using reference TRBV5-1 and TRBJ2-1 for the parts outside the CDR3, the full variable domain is KAGVTQTPRYLIKTRGQQVTLSCSPISGHRSVSWYQQTPGQGLQFLFEYFSETQRNKGNFPGRFSGRQFSNSRSEMNVSTLELGDSALYLCASSWTGVNEQFFGPGTRLTVL.